The 21 T cell receptor beta chains given below trace back to one sample, sequenced in a study of T cell responses to AZD1222 COVID-19 vaccine (dated by TCRdb to the early 2020s). The library came from the immunoSEQ multiplex PCR assay. TCRdb's version of the immuneACCESS table is confined to in-frame rearrangements and falls short of the full clone set. An unresolved V gene accounts for under half of the shortfall where checked; the remainder is of unknown origin. This sample has about 100,000 clones in its table, and about 89% of those were observed once. The ten largest clones represent 4.2% of the sample. The meaning of the sample's time point label: baseline before first vaccination. The treatment or condition tag for this specimen amounts to: meningococcal conjugate vaccine given as trial control. The source was peripheral blood, collected on day 0 of MenACWY control vaccination. These receptor sequences come from an adult in good health.

V and J are TRBV6-6 and TRBJ2-2; possibly TRBD1 for D (5 bases). V shed 3 bases and J shed 4 bases, with 15 bases lying between them. Germline-derived CDR1 and CDR2 are MNHNY and SVGAGI (reference sequence). The CDR3 runs to 16 residues. CDR3 sequence reads: CASSYSQGRTTGELFF. DNA for the CDR3: TGTGCCAGCAGTTATTCTCAGGGCCGCACCACCGGGGAGCTGTTTTTT.

The chain uses TRBV30 and TRBJ1-6; 8 nucleotides agree with TRBD1. The CDR3 is 12 amino acids. V was pared by 5 bases and J by 10 bases, with 4 bases of the junction left unmatched. Germline CDR1 and CDR2: GTSNPN and SVGIG (reference sequence). CDR3 sequence: CAWAGGHSPLHF. The CDR3 DNA reads TGTGCCTGGGCAGGGGGCCACTCACCCCTCCACTTT.

The chain uses TRBV7-2 and TRBJ2-1, with D perhaps given as TRBD1 or TRBD2 (5 bases each). The CDR3 consists of 16 residues. CDR1 is SGHTA and CDR2 is FQGNSA in the germline V gene. V gave up 1 base and J gave up 4 bases, with 14 bases separating them. The CDR3 nucleotides read TGTGCCAGCAGCTTAGGCGTCAGGGAGCCGTACAATGAGCAGTTCTTC. This gives the protein CASSLGVREPYNEQFF. Using reference TRBV7-2 and TRBJ2-1 for the parts outside the CDR3, the full variable domain is GAGVSQSPSNKVTEKGKDVELRCDPISGHTALYWYRQSLGQGLEFLIYFQGNSAPDKSGLPSDRFSAERTGGSVSTLTIQRTQQEDSAVYLCASSLGVREPYNEQFFGPGTRLTVL.

The chain employs TRBV2 and TRBJ2-7; unclear D gene. Germline CDR1 SNHLY, CDR2 FYNNEI. This CDR3 is built from 12 residues. V lost 3 bases and J 3 bases, leaving 6 bases between the germline ends. The CDR3 reads CASSDTFYEQYF. For the CDR3, the DNA is TGTGCCAGCAGTGACACTTTCTACGAGCAGTACTTC.

The chain has TRBV12-3 or TRBV12-4 and TRBJ2-7; D remains ambiguous. The CDR3 is 12 amino acids. The germline V and J ends were trimmed by 6 bases and 2 bases, with 8 bases remaining between them. The CDR3 DNA is TGTGCCAGCAGGTCCGGAGCCTACGAGCAGTACTTC. Amino acid sequence: CASRSGAYEQYF.

The V gene is TRBV6-6, the J gene TRBJ1-3; TRBD1 is a possible D gene (5 bases). The CDR3 sequence is 14 residues long. CDR1 MNHNY and CDR2 SVGAGI come from the germline V gene (reference sequence). Trimming took off 6 bases at V and 4 bases at J, with 13 bases between the two ends. Here the CDR3 DNA reads TGTGCCAGCAGCCCCACGGGACGCGGAAACACCATATATTTT. Translation gives CASSPTGRGNTIYF.

The genes are TRBV6-5 and TRBJ1-5; D gene ambiguous. The V gene lost 2 bases and the J gene lost 3 bases, with 8 bases spanning the gap. This CDR3 comprises 14 residues. CDR1 is MNHEY and CDR2 is SVGAGI in the germline V gene. The chain's CDR3 is CASSYLGTNQPQHF. For the CDR3, the DNA is TGTGCCAGCAGTTACCTAGGTACCAATCAGCCCCAGCATTTT.

The chain uses TRBV4-3 and TRBJ2-1; 7 bases agree with TRBD1. There are 14 residues in the CDR3. Germline V gene sequence: CDR1 LGHNA, CDR2 YSLEER. Trimming removed 4 bases from V and 8 bases from J; junction bases left unmatched: 8. CDR3 nucleotides: TGCGCCAGCAGCCCCGGGACAGAGCGCGATGAGCAGTTCTTC. This codes for CASSPGTERDEQFF.

The V and J genes are TRBV3-1 (or the pseudogene TRBV3-2) and TRBJ2-1; 8 nucleotides match TRBD2. Unmatched junction bases numbered 10, after V lost 0 bases and J lost 0 bases. This CDR3 is built from 19 residues. Per the germline V gene, CDR1 is LGHDT and CDR2 is YNNKEL (reference sequence). The CDR3 protein is CASSQEAGGGLLSYNEQFF. The CDR3 coding sequence is TGTGCCAGCAGCCAAGAAGCGGGCGGGGGGCTACTCTCCTACAATGAGCAGTTCTTC.

The rearrangement joins TRBV28 to TRBJ1-4, with 10 bases identical to TRBD1. The CDR3 is 16 residues long. Unmatched junction bases numbered 7, after V lost 8 bases and J lost 1 base. CDR1 is MDHEN, CDR2 SYDVKM, per germline. The CDR3 DNA reads as TGTGCCAGCTCTGACAGGGGGCGGGGAACTAATGAAAAACTGTTTTTT. The encoded protein is CASSDRGRGTNEKLFF.

CDR3 sequence: CASSDPVGGGRSYEQYF. Here the CDR3 DNA reads TGTGCCAGCAGTGACCCCGTGGGGGGGGGCAGGTCCTACGAGCAGTACTTC. V and J are TRBV25-1 and TRBJ2-7; D possibly corresponds to TRBD2 (7 bases). Germline lookup yields CDR1 MGHDK and CDR2 SYGVNS. V dropped 3 bases and J dropped 1 base, with 19 bases sitting between them. The CDR3 is made up of 17 amino acids.

The chain joins TRBV3-1 (or the pseudogene TRBV3-2) to TRBJ1-6; the match to TRBD1 covers 7 bases. J lost 10 bases, V lost 4 bases, and 4 bases had no gene match. This CDR3 comprises 13 residues. The germline CDR1 and CDR2 sequences are LGHDT and YNNKEL (reference sequence). CDR3 sequence reads: CASSPTGASPLHF. The CDR3 DNA reads as TGTGCCAGCAGCCCCACAGGGGCATCACCCCTCCACTTT.

The genes are TRBV6-5 and TRBJ2-6; D not certain. Germline V gene sequence: CDR1 MNHEY, CDR2 SVGAGI. The V and J ends lost 0 bases and 0 bases respectively, with 6 bases between them. The CDR3 loop spans 16 amino acids. This chain's CDR3 is CASSYSTASGANVLTF. The CDR3 nucleotides are TGTGCCAGCAGTTACTCGACCGCCTCTGGGGCCAACGTCCTGACTTTC.

This sequence joins TRBV5-6 and TRBJ2-1, with no clear D. This CDR3 has 11 amino acids. Trimming pared 5 bases from V and 7 bases from J, leaving 7 bases between. Germline V gene data show CDR1 as SGHDT and CDR2 as YYEEEE. The CDR3 DNA reads TGTGCCAGCAGGCTTACTAATGAGCAGTTCTTC. Translating gives CASRLTNEQFF.

Points on this clone: One end of the junction does not line up with germline, which may come from a read error. This rearrangement joins TRBV18 to TRBJ2-1; 7 bases fit TRBD2. This CDR3 is built from 12 residues. Germline CDR1 reads KGHSH; CDR2 reads LQKENI. Written as DNA, the CDR3 is TGTGCCAGCTCACGAGAAAGGGAGGGCCAGGTCTTC. It specifies CASSREREGQVF.

The rearrangement links TRBV27 to TRBJ1-1; 7 nucleotides match TRBD1. CDR1 MNHEY and CDR2 SMNVEV come from the germline V gene (reference sequence). Trimming removed 5 bases from V and 4 bases from J; junction bases left unmatched: 10. This CDR3 has 15 amino acids. The CDR3 region has the DNA TGTGCCAGCAGTCTAAGGCCGACAGGGAGCACTGAAGCTTTCTTT. It encodes CASSLRPTGSTEAFF.

The chain carries TRBV5-1 and TRBJ1-4; 9 bases fit TRBD1. V shed 1 base, J shed 8 bases, and the junction held 12 bases outside the gene matches. The CDR3 covers 17 residues. CDR1 and CDR2 (germline): SGHRS, YFSETQ. The CDR3 coding sequence is TGCGCCAGCAGCTTGTTCGGGGTTGGACAGGGGAGCGAAAAACTGTTTTTT. Its translation is CASSLFGVGQGSEKLFF.

The chain employs TRBV21-1 and TRBJ1-1. TRBV21-1 is shown as a pseudogene. This CDR3 has 11 amino acids. The CDR3 reads CARGGGTEAFF. DNA of the CDR3: TGTGCCAGAGGGGGGGGCACTGAAGCTTTCTTT.

This clone was seen a single time. The chain employs TRBV18 and TRBJ1-1, with D perhaps matching TRBD1 (6 bases). Per the germline V gene, CDR1 is KGHSH and CDR2 is LQKENI. Trimming left V 3 bases short and J 5 bases short, with 16 bases between. CDR3 length equals 15 residues. DNA for the CDR3: TGTGCCAGCTCACCCCCAAGTACAGGGTTGACTGAAGCTTTCTTT. This gives the protein CASSPPSTGLTEAFF.

The chain employs TRBV7-2 and TRBJ2-3; 8 positions match TRBD2. V shed 5 bases, J shed 2 bases, and the junction held 9 bases outside the gene matches. This CDR3 has 16 residues. Germline V gene data show CDR1 as SGHTA and CDR2 as FQGNSA. CDR3 DNA sequence: TGTGCCAGCAGCCACCTCCGGGGGGGCGCCACAGATACGCAGTATTTT. Translating gives CASSHLRGGATDTQYF.

The rearrangement joins TRBV30 to TRBJ2-7; 9 positions match TRBD1. Germline V CDR1 and CDR2: GTSNPN, SVGIG (reference sequence). This CDR3 has 13 amino acids. V was pared by 3 bases and J by 2 bases, with 2 bases of the junction left unmatched. The DNA of the CDR3 is TGTGCCTGGAGCCGACAGGGGGCCTACGAGCAGTACTTC. Translation gives CAWSRQGAYEQYF. The full variable domain, with the rest looked up from reference TRBV30 and TRBJ2-7, is SQTIHQWPATLVQPVGSPLSLECTVEGTSNPNLYWYRQAAGRGLQLLFYSVGIGQISSEVPQNLSASRPQDRQFILSSKKLLLSDSGFYLCAWSRQGAYEQYFGPGTRLTVT.